This T cell receptor beta chain was sequenced for a study of T cell changes during pregnancy in multiple sclerosis. The CDR3 has 13 amino acids. Trimming removed 5 bases from V and 4 bases from J; junction bases left unmatched: 4. From germline, CDR1 is SEHNR and CDR2 FQNEAQ (reference sequence). Sequencing used immunoSEQ multiplex PCR; TCRdb keeps in-frame clones, though not all of them. The sample yields 65,000 to 80,000 clones, roughly nine tenths seen once. The material was CD4+ T cells from peripheral blood mononuclear cells, obtained before pregnancy. The TCR sequence derives from a female donor with multiple sclerosis, enrolled in a pregnancy study. The chain recombines TRBV7-9 with TRBJ1-2, with 7 bases that match TRBD1. The CDR3 DNA reads TGTGCCAGCAGCCCAGACAGGGCCTATGGCTACACCTTC. Protein product: CASSPDRAYGYTF.